The next 21 T cell receptor beta chains were all read from a single sample in a study of cytomegalovirus exposure and HLA in healthy donors. Use of 60 Vbeta and 13 Jbeta primers characterized the PCR. The assay was immunoSEQ multiplex PCR, and TCRdb's table has in-frame clones only and misses some. The sample has approximately 180,000 clones; about 85% are singletons. The sample comprised PBMCs. The receptors here all came from a woman aged 45-60 years in good health and CMV-seronegative.

This chain uses TRBV29-1 with TRBJ1-2; 8 positions match TRBD1. There are 11 residues in the CDR3. Germline lookup yields CDR1 SQVTM and CDR2 ANQGSEA. The junction had 3 bases not matched to a gene; V was cut back by 4 bases and J by 8 bases. CDR3 in amino acids: CSVVTGVGYTF. The CDR3 bases are TGCAGCGTTGTGACAGGGGTCGGCTACACCTTC.

The chain combines TRBV9 with TRBJ2-7, with D possibly TRBD1 on 5 matching bases. Germline V gives CDR1 SGDLS, CDR2 YYNGEE. The V and J ends lost 0 bases and 0 bases respectively, with 10 bases between them. The CDR3 covers 15 residues. CDR3: CASSVEGDSSYEQYF. As DNA, the CDR3 is TGTGCCAGCAGCGTAGAAGGAGACAGCTCCTACGAGCAGTACTTC.

The chain is built from TRBV6-1 and TRBJ1-5; D is unclear. This CDR3 spans 13 amino acids. Germline CDR1 is MNHNS and CDR2 is SASEGT. Between the trimmed V and J ends, which lost 2 bases and 4 bases, there was a span of 6 bases. CDR3 region: CASSEWANQPQHF. In nucleotides, the CDR3 is TGTGCCAGCAGTGAATGGGCAAATCAGCCCCAGCATTTT.

This chain links TRBV7-2 with TRBJ2-5, with TRBD2 identical over 9 bases. The CDR3 loop spans 16 amino acids. The germline gives CDR1 SGHTA, CDR2 FQGNSA. Trimming removed 5 bases from V and 3 bases from J; junction bases left unmatched: 10. In DNA, the CDR3 is TGTGCCAGCAGCACCGGACTAGCGCAACGAAAAGAGACCCAGTACTTC. It is translated as CASSTGLAQRKETQYF.

The chain combines TRBV7-9 with TRBJ2-3; D not resolved. V was clipped by 2 bases and J by 6 bases, with 6 bases between them. The CDR3 loop spans 12 amino acids. Germline loops: CDR1 SEHNR, CDR2 FQNEAQ (reference sequence). The CDR3 region has the DNA TGTGCCAGCAGCTTACTGGGCGATACGCAGTATTTT. Translated: CASSLLGDTQYF.

The chain uses TRBV10-2 and TRBJ2-7; 10 bases match TRBD1. Trimming removed 4 bases from V and 3 bases from J; junction bases left unmatched: 3. The germline gives CDR1 WSHSY, CDR2 SAAADI. There are 14 residues in the CDR3. The chain's CDR3 is CASSARDRGYEQYF. DNA of the CDR3: TGCGCCAGCAGTGCCCGGGACAGGGGCTACGAGCAGTACTTC.

The chain has TRBV18 and TRBJ1-4; 8 bases map to TRBD1. The CDR3 spans 17 residues. The junction had 7 bases not matched to a gene; V was cut back by 2 bases and J by 2 bases. The germline V gene encodes CDR1 KGHSH and CDR2 LQKENI. CDR3 residues: CASSPGQGGSTNEKLFF. The CDR3 DNA sequence: TGTGCCAGCTCACCAGGACAGGGAGGATCGACTAATGAAAAACTGTTTTTT.

V gene TRBV7-9 combines with J gene TRBJ2-7, with 7 positions matching TRBD1. The CDR3 extends over 14 amino acids. J lost 5 bases, V lost 1 base, and 5 bases had no gene match. Germline values: CDR1 SEHNR, CDR2 FQNEAQ (reference sequence). CDR3 bases: TGTGCCAGCAGCTTAGGGCAGGGGGTCGACGAGCAGTACTTC. It is translated as CASSLGQGVDEQYF.

The chain joins TRBV11-2 to TRBJ2-5; no firm D call. From germline, CDR1 is SGHAT and CDR2 FQNNGV. Trimming stripped 4 bases from V and 5 bases from J, with 14 bases between. There are 14 residues in the CDR3. CDR3 region: CASSSMSPSETQYF. CDR3 coding DNA: TGTGCCAGCAGCTCAATGTCCCCTAGTGAGACCCAGTACTTC.

The chain employs TRBV21-1 and TRBJ1-2; the table's D call of TRBD1 was not tested on the DNA. TRBV21-1 is a known pseudogene. The CDR3 extends over 18 amino acids. CDR3 protein: CASSKGAVEGVVNYGYTF. The DNA of the CDR3 is TGTGCCAGCAGCAAAGGGGCCGTAGAGGGGGTGGTCAACTATGGCTACACCTTC.

The chain employs TRBV6-1 and TRBJ1-2, with a weak D call TRBD1 (6 bases). Trimming removed 6 bases from V and 7 bases from J, with 21 bases in between. CDR3 length: 15 residues. CDR1 and CDR2 from the germline V gene are MNHNS and SASEGT. The CDR3 spells CASRGAGRQRAGYTF. The CDR3 region has the DNA TGTGCCAGCAGGGGGGCCGGGCGACAAAGAGCTGGCTACACCTTC.

The CDR3 loop is CASSVGSGGPPEFF. CDR3 sequence (DNA): TGTGCCAGCAGCGTAGGGTCAGGGGGACCCCCAGAGTTCTTC. This chain joins TRBV9 and TRBJ2-1; 7 positions match TRBD1. In germline, CDR1 is SGDLS, CDR2 YYNGEE. The junction had 11 bases not matched to a gene; V was cut back by 0 bases and J by 14 bases. The CDR3 length is 14 residues.

The table lists this clone with a few counts. The chain carries TRBV5-1 and TRBJ1-3; D may be TRBD1 (5 bases). V dropped 4 bases and J dropped 2 bases, with 16 bases sitting between them. Germline V gene lookup returns CDR1 SGHRS and CDR2 YFSETQ. This CDR3 contains 16 residues. As DNA, the CDR3 is TGCGCCAGCAGCCTGGAAATGCAGGGAACTGGAAACACCATATATTTT. This sequence encodes CASSLEMQGTGNTIYF.

Remarks on this clone: The same CDR3 is also encoded by other DNA sequences in this sample. The chain joins TRBV9 to TRBJ2-2; D might be TRBD2 (5 bases). From germline, CDR1 is SGDLS and CDR2 YYNGEE. The CDR3 covers 15 residues. V was pared by 0 bases and J by 1 base, with 7 bases between. The DNA for the CDR3 is TGTGCCAGCAGCGTAGTTGGAGGGAACACCGGGGAGCTGTTTTTT. Protein product: CASSVVGGNTGELFF.

The V and J genes are TRBV7-9 and TRBJ1-1; possible D gene TRBD1, 5 bases. The V gene lost 3 bases and the J gene lost 2 bases, with 10 bases spanning the gap. The CDR3 covers 14 residues. Germline V gene sequence: CDR1 SEHNR, CDR2 FQNEAQ (reference sequence). The CDR3, as DNA: TGTGCCAGCAGCTTTGGGACTTCAAACACTGAAGCTTTCTTT. The encoded protein is CASSFGTSNTEAFF.

This clone was counted a single time. The V and J genes are TRBV6-5 and TRBJ2-2, with 8 bases matching TRBD1. J was trimmed by 5 bases and V by 7 bases; bases with no gene match: 9. CDR3 length: 15 residues. The germline V gene has CDR1 MNHEY and CDR2 SVGAGI. The CDR3 spells CASITDRVSTGELFF. CDR3 in DNA: TGTGCCAGCATCACGGACAGGGTTTCAACCGGGGAGCTGTTTTTT.

The chain joins TRBV13 to TRBJ2-7, with 9 bases that match TRBD2. The CDR3 is made up of 14 amino acids. The V gene's germline CDR1 is PRHDT and CDR2 FYEKMQ (reference sequence). The V segment lost 0 bases and the J segment 3 bases; nucleotides outside the gene matches: 0. The CDR3 DNA reads TGTGCCAGCAGCTTAGGGACTAGCGGCTACGAGCAGTACTTC. This encodes CASSLGTSGYEQYF.

In its sample, this clone was seen once. The chain has TRBV10-1 and TRBJ1-3, with 7 bases aligning to TRBD1. The CDR3 covers 15 residues. CDR1 is WNHNN and CDR2 is SYGVQD in the germline V gene (reference sequence). Losses at the gene ends were 1 base for V and 4 bases for J; bases not matched to a gene: 4. In nucleotides, the CDR3 is TGCGCCAGCAGTGAGTTGAGGGGGCAGGGAAACACCATATATTTT. Protein sequence: CASSELRGQGNTIYF.

The count of this clone is one. The CDR3 spells CASSWPGQGNTEAFF. The CDR3 bases are TGTGCCAGCAGCTGGCCGGGACAGGGTAACACTGAAGCTTTCTTT. The V gene is TRBV13, the J gene TRBJ1-1; 9 bases match TRBD1. This CDR3 spans 15 amino acids. V shed 4 bases and J 2 bases; nucleotides not matched to a gene: 5. The germline CDR1 and CDR2 sequences are PRHDT and FYEKMQ (reference sequence).

V gene TRBV2 combines with J gene TRBJ2-7, with D perhaps matching TRBD2 (6 bases). The V end was cut by 4 bases, the J end by 7 bases, with 23 bases between. CDR3 length: 16 amino acids. The germline V gene has CDR1 SNHLY and CDR2 FYNNEI. The CDR3 protein is CASSGVGTLVSWEQYF. The CDR3, as DNA: TGTGCCAGCAGTGGTGTCGGGACTTTAGTCTCCTGGGAGCAGTACTTC.

This chain links TRBV19 with TRBJ1-2; TRBD1 matches 9 bases. From germline, CDR1 is LNHDA and CDR2 SQIVND (reference sequence). The CDR3 runs to 13 residues. The CDR3 nucleotides read TGTGCTTCAGCGAGGACAGGGGAAGGTGGCTACACCTTC. This encodes CASARTGEGGYTF.